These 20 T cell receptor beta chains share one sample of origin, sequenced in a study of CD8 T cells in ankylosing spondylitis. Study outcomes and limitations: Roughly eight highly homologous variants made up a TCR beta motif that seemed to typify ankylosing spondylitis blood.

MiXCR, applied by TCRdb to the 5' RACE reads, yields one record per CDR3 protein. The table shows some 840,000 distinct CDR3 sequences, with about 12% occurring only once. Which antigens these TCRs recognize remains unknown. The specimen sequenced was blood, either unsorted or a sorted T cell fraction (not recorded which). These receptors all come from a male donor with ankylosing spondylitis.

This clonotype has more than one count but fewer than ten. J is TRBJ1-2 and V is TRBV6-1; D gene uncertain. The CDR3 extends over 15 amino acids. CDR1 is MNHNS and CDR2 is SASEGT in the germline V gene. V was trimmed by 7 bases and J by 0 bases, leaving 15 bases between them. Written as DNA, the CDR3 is TGTGCCAGCAAGCCCTCCGGGGTTGCTAACTATGGCTACACCTTC. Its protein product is CASKPSGVANYGYTF.

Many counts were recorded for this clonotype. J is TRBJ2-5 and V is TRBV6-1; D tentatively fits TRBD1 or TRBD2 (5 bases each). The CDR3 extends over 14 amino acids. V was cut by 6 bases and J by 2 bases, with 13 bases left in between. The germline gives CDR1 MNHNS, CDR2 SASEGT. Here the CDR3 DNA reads TGTGCCAGCAGCCCCGGGGCTCTACAAGAGACCCAGTACTTC. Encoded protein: CASSPGALQETQYF.

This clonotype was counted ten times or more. DNA of the CDR3: TGTGCCAGCACCCCGGGACAGGGGATCTATGGCTACACCTTC. It yields the protein CASTPGQGIYGYTF. The V call is TRBV12-3 or TRBV12-4, the J call TRBJ1-2, with 10 bases that match TRBD1. The V segment lost 7 bases and the J segment 4 bases; nucleotides outside the gene matches: 6. The CDR3 runs 14 residues.

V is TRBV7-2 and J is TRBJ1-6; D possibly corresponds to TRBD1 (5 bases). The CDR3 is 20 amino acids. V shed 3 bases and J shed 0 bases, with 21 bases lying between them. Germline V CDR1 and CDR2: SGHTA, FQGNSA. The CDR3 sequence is CASSFSYSGTASSYNSPLHF. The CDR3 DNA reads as TGTGCCAGCAGCTTTAGCTACTCCGGGACGGCGAGCTCCTATAATTCACCCCTCCACTTT.

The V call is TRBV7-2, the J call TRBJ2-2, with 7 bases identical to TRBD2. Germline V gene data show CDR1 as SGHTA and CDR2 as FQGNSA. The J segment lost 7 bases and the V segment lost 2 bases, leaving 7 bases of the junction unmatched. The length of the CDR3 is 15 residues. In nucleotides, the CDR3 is TGTGCCAGCAGCTTACGTCGGGGGGTTGGCGGGGAGCTGTTTTTT. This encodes CASSLRRGVGGELFF.

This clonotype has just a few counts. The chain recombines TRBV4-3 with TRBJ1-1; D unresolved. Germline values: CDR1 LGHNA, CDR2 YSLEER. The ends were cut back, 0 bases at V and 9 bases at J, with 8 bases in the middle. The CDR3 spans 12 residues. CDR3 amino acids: CASSQEGRKAFF. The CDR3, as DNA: TGCGCCAGCAGCCAAGAGGGTCGGAAAGCTTTCTTT.

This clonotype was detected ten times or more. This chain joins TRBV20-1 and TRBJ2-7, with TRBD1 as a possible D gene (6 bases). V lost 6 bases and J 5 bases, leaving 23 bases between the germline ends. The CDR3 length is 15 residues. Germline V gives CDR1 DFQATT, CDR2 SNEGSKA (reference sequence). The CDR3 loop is CSAVDRTASGNEQYF. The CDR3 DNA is TGCAGTGCCGTTGATCGGACAGCCAGCGGCAACGAGCAGTACTTC.

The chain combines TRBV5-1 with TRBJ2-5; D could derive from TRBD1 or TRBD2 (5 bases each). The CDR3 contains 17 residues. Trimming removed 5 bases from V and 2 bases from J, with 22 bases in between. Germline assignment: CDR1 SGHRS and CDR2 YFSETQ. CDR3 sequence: CASSRGPYGTAQETQYF. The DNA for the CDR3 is TGCGCCAGCAGTCGTGGCCCGTACGGGACGGCACAAGAGACCCAGTACTTC.

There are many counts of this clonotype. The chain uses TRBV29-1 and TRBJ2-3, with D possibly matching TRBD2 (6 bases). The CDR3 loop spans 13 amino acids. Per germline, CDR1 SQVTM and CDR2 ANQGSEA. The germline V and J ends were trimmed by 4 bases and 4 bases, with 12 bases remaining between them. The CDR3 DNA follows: TGCAGCGTTGTTCCGGGGGACGCAGATACGCAGTATTTT. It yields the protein CSVVPGDADTQYF.

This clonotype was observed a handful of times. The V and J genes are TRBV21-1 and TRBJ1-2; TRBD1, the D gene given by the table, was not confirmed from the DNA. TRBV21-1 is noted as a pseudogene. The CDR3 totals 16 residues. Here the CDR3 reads CASSKAAKGQGYGYTF. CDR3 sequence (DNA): TGTGCCAGCAGCAAAGCAGCGAAGGGACAGGGCTATGGCTACACCTTC.

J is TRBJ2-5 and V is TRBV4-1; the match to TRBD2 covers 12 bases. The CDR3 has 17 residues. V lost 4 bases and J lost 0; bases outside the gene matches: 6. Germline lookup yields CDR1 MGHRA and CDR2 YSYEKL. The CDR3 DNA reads TGCGCCAGCAGCCTGGGACTAGCGGGCCTCTACCAAGAGACCCAGTACTTC. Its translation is CASSLGLAGLYQETQYF.

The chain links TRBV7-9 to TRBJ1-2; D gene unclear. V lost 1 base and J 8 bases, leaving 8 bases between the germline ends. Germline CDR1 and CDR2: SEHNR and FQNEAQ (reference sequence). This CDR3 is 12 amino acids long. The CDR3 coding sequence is TGTGCCAGCAGCTTAGGCCCGGTCGGCTACACCTTC. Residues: CASSLGPVGYTF.

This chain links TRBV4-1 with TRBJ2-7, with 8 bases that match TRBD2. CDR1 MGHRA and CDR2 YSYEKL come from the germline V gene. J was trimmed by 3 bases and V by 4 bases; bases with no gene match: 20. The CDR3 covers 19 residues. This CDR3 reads CASSLGVEGSGILLYEQYF. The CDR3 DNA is TGCGCCAGCAGCCTTGGGGTCGAGGGTAGCGGGATTCTCCTCTACGAGCAGTACTTC.

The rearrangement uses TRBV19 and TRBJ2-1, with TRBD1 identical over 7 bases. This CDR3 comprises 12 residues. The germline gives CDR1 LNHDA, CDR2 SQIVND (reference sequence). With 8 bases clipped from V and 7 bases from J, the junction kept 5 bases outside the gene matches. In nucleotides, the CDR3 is TGTGCCAGTCCCGACAGGGTTAATGAGCAGTTCTTC. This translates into CASPDRVNEQFF.

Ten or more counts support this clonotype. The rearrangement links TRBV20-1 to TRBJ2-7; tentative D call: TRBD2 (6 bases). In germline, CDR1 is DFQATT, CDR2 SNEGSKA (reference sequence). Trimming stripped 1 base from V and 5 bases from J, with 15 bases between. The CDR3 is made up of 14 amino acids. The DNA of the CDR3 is TGCAGTGCTAGAGCCCCGGGGAGGATCCACGAGCAGTACTTC. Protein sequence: CSARAPGRIHEQYF.

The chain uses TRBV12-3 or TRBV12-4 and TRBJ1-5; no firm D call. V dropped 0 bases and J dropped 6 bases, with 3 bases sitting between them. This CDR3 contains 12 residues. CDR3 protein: CASSLAFQPQHF. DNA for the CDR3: TGTGCCAGCAGTTTAGCATTTCAGCCCCAGCATTTT.

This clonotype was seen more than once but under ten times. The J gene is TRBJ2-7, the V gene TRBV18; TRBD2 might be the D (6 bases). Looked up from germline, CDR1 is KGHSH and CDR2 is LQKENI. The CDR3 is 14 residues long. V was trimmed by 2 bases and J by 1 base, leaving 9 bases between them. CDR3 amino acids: CASSPRDLSYEQYF. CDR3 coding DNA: TGTGCCAGCTCACCAAGGGACTTATCCTACGAGCAGTACTTC.

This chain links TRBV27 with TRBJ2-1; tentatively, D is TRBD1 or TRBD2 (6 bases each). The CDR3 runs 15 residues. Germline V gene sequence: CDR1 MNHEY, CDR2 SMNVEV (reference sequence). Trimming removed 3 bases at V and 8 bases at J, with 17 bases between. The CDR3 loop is CASSFQGYGGDEQFF. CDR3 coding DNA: TGTGCCAGCAGTTTTCAGGGATACGGGGGCGATGAGCAGTTCTTC.

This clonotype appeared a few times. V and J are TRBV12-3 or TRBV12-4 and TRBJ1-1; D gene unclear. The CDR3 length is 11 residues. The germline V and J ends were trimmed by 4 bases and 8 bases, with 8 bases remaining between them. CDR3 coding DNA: TGTGCCAGCAGTTATTCCAGAGAAGCTTTCTTT. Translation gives CASSYSREAFF.

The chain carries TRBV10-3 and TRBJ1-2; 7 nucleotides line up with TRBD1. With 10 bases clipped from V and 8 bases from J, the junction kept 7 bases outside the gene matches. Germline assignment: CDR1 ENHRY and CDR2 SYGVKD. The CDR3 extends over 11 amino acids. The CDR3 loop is CATRGVEGYTF. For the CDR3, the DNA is TGTGCCACCAGGGGGGTCGAGGGCTACACCTTC.